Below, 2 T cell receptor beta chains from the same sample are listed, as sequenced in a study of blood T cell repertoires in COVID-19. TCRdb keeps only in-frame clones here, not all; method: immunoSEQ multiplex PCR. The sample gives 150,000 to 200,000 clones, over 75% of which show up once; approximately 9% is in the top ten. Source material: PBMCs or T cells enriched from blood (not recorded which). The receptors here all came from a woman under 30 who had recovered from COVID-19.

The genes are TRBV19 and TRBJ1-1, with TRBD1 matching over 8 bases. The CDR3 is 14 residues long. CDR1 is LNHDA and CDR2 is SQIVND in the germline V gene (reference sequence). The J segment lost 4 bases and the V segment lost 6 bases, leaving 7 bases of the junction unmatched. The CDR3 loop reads CASRSDRELTEAFF. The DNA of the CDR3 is TGTGCCAGTAGATCGGACAGGGAGCTCACTGAAGCTTTCTTT.

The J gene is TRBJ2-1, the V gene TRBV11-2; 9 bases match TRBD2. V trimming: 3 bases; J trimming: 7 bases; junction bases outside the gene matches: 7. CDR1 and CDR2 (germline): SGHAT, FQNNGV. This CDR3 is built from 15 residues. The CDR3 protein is CASSFVLAGLNEQFF. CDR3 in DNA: TGTGCCAGCAGCTTCGTCCTAGCGGGACTTAATGAGCAGTTCTTC.